The entry below gives a single T cell receptor (beta chain) sequence along with its context. MiXCR, applied by TCRdb to the 5' RACE reads, yields one record per CDR3 protein. The table shows 450,000 or so distinct CDR3 sequences, with 13% to 15% occurring only once. The sample comes from a study of identical twins. CDR1 is SGHNT, CDR2 YYREEE, per germline (reference sequence). The CDR3 has 15 amino acids. V lost 0 bases and J lost 3, with 13 bases in between. A further study also used this sample, focusing on yellow fever vaccine responses in identical twins.

The clonotype was recovered from a woman aged 18-30 years in good health. The V and J genes are TRBV5-4 and TRBJ2-7; no firm D call. Specimen: CD4+ T cells sorted from blood. CDR3 sequence (DNA): TGTGCCAGCAGCTTGGTCGGCCCGAGAAGCTACGAGCAGTACTTC. Amino acids: CASSLVGPRSYEQYF.